These T cell receptor beta chains were read from a single sample in a study of blood T cell repertoires in COVID-19. Assay: immunoSEQ multiplex PCR; the TCRdb copy retains only in-frame clones and omits some. The repertoire holds about 170,000 clones, with around 87% as singletons. The sample was peripheral blood. These receptors were obtained from a woman aged 80 or over with COVID-19, enrolled during active disease. The CDR3 runs from the conserved cysteine through the conserved F or W. The D gene is left open where the match is weak. The size field is filled for only some rows; it gives once, few, many or a size class.

clone_size,d_call,v_call,cdr3_length,j_call,cdr3_nt,cdr3_aa
-,-,TRBV5-4,12,TRBJ2-3,TGTGCCAGCAGCCCCCGAGCAGATACGCAGTATTTT,CASSPRADTQYF
-,TRBD2,TRBV4-3,15,TRBJ2-7,TGCGCCAGCAGCCAAGTAGCGGCGGGAGTCTACGAGCAGTACTTC,CASSQVAAGVYEQYF
-,-,TRBV11-2,16,TRBJ1-4,TGTGCCAGCAGCCCAGTTTGGGGAGAAAGAAGTGAAAAACTGTTTTTT,CASSPVWGERSEKLFF
-,-,TRBV5-1,13,TRBJ1-5,TGCGCCAGCAGCTTGGACATCAATCAGCCCCAGCATTTT,CASSLDINQPQHF
once,-,TRBV7-3,15,TRBJ2-1,TGTGCCAGCAGCCGGGAGCGACTGAGCAACAATGAGCAGTTCTTC,CASSRERLSNNEQFF
-,-,TRBV7-8,13,TRBJ2-2,TGTGCCAGCAGCTCGAGAGACAGTCCTCTCCTTTTTTTT,CASSSRDSPLLFF
-,-,TRBV28,13,TRBJ2-7,TGTGCCAGCGGGATCAGTGGGAGCTACGAGCAGTACTTC,CASGISGSYEQYF
few,TRBD1,TRBV29-1,15,TRBJ2-1,TGCAGCGTTGAGATACAGGGGGCAACCTACAATGAGCAGTTCTTC,CSVEIQGATYNEQFF
-,-,TRBV11-2,13,TRBJ2-5,TGTGCCAGCAGCTTAGGCAGGGCAGAGACCCAGTACTTC,CASSLGRAETQYF
-,TRBD1,TRBV12-3/TRBV12-4,13,TRBJ2-3,TGTGCCACCGGACAGGGACACACAGATACGCAGTATTTT,CATGQGHTDTQYF
-,-,TRBV27,14,TRBJ1-1,TGTGCCAGCTCCGACCGCGGCAGGGGACCTGAAGCTTTCTTT,CASSDRGRGPEAFF
-,TRBD1,TRBV7-9,14,TRBJ2-7,TGTGCCAGCAGCCCCAGGACAGGGGGGTACGAGCAGTACTTC,CASSPRTGGYEQYF
-,-,TRBV18,14,TRBJ2-3,TGTGCCAGCTCACCACTTGACACCACAGATACGCAGTATTTT,CASSPLDTTDTQYF
-,-,TRBV7-9,12,TRBJ1-5,TGTGCCAGCAGCTTAGTAAATCAGCCCCAGCATTTT,CASSLVNQPQHF
-,TRBD1,TRBV5-4,15,TRBJ2-2,TGTGCCAGCAGCAATGGACAGGGGAACACCGGGGAGCTGTTTTTT,CASSNGQGNTGELFF
-,TRBD1,TRBV7-9,12,TRBJ1-1,TGTGCCAGCAGCAACCGGGACAGAGAAGCTTTCTTT,CASSNRDREAFF
-,-,TRBV27,13,TRBJ1-2,TGTGCCAGCAGTTTAGGGCCTAACTATGGCTACACCTTC,CASSLGPNYGYTF